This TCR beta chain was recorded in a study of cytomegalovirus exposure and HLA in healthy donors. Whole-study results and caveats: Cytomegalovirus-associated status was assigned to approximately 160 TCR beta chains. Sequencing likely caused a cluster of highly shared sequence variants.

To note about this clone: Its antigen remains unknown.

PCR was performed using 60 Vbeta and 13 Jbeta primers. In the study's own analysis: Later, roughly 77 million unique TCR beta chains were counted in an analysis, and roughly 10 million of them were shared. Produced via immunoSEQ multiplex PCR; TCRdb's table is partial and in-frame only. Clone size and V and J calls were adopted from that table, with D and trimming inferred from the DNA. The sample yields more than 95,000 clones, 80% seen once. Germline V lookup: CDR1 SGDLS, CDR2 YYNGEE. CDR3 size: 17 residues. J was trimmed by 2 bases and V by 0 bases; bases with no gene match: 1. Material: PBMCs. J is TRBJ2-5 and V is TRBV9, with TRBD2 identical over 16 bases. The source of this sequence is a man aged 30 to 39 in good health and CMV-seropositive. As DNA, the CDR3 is TGTGCCAGCAGCGTAGGGGGACTAGCGGGGGGGCAAGAGACCCAGTACTTC. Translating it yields CASSVGGLAGGQETQYF. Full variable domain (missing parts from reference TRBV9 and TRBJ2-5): DSGVTQTPKHLITATGQRVTLRCSPRSGDLSVYWYQQSLDQGLQFLIQYYNGEERAKGNILERFSAQQFPDLHSELNLSSLELGDSALYFCASSVGGLAGGQETQYFGPGTRLLVL.